This TCR beta chain derives from a study of molecular identifiers for immune sequencing clone quantification. This clonotype was observed at least ten times. From germline, CDR1 is LNHNV and CDR2 YYDKDF (reference sequence). The V end was cut by 0 bases, the J end by 3 bases, with 11 bases between. The CDR3 runs 15 residues. Via MiXCR, TCRdb re-called the PCR reads, giving one row per CDR3 protein. This sample has roughly 24,000 distinct CDR3 sequences; over 15% occur once, and the top ten carry roughly 1%. The chain combines TRBV15 with TRBJ2-5; tentatively, D is TRBD2 (6 bases). Specimen: naive CD8+ T cells from blood, with Jurkat cell RNA spiked in. The subset is: FACS-sorted CD8+CD4-CCR7+CD45RA+ naive T cells. This receptor was obtained from a human donor in good health. Some libraries in this study had Jurkat cell RNA spiked in. CDR3 DNA sequence: TGTGCCACCAGCAGAGACGGGAGACTGAAAGAGACCCAGTACTTC. It encodes CATSRDGRLKETQYF.